These T cell receptor beta chains were read from a single sample in a study of siplizumab effects on memory and regulatory T cells. The protocol was immunoSEQ multiplex PCR, while the TCRdb copy is restricted to in-frame clones and leaves out a portion. In the table there are about 50,000 clones, roughly 87% of which are singletons. Sample: naive CD8+ T cells sorted from blood. The receptors stem from a human donor in good health. CDR3s include the opening cysteine and the closing phenylalanine or tryptophan. D genes are given only for firm matches. Size values are once, few and many counts, or a class for expanded clones, and some rows have none.

size: -; D: TRBD1; J: TRBJ2-1; V: TRBV29-1; DNA: TGCAGCGCCAGGGACAGGGGGCACAATGAGCAGTTCTTC; CDR3: CSARDRGHNEQFF
size: -; D: -; J: TRBJ2-7; V: TRBV7-6; DNA: TGTGCCAGCAGCTTAGAACGGAGCTCCTACGAGCAGTACTTC; CDR3: CASSLERSSYEQYF
size: -; D: TRBD1; J: TRBJ2-5; V: TRBV7-6; DNA: TGTGCCAGCAGCTCCACAGGGGGCGAGGAGACCCAGTACTTC; CDR3: CASSSTGGEETQYF
size: -; D: -; J: TRBJ2-7; V: TRBV5-4; DNA: TGTGCCAGCAGTTCCGGACACTCCAGCTCCTACGAGCAGTACTTC; CDR3: CASSSGHSSSYEQYF
size: -; D: -; J: TRBJ1-5; V: TRBV15; DNA: TGTGCCACCAGTGACTACAGGGTATTGAGCAATCAGCCCCAGCATTTT; CDR3: CATSDYRVLSNQPQHF
size: -; D: -; J: TRBJ2-5; V: TRBV2; DNA: TGTGCCACCATCGGTTCCCAGGGAGCCAAGACAAAAGAGACCCAGTACTTC; CDR3: CATIGSQGAKTKETQYF
size: once; D: TRBD2; J: TRBJ2-7; V: TRBV27; DNA: TGTGCCAGCAGTTTGGCGGGAGAGGAGTACGAGCAGTACTTC; CDR3: CASSLAGEEYEQYF
size: -; D: TRBD1; J: TRBJ2-2; V: TRBV7-9; DNA: TGTGCCAGCGTTGGGACAGCGAGCACCGGGGAGCTGTTTTTT; CDR3: CASVGTASTGELFF
size: -; D: TRBD2; J: TRBJ2-7; V: TRBV11-2; DNA: TGTGCCAGCAGCTTAGAGGCTAGCGGGAGTGGCGAGCAGTACTTC; CDR3: CASSLEASGSGEQYF
size: -; D: -; J: TRBJ2-1; V: TRBV27; DNA: TGTGCCAGCAGGCACGAACCAGGCAATGAGCAGTTCTTC; CDR3: CASRHEPGNEQFF
size: -; D: -; J: TRBJ2-7; V: TRBV4-1; DNA: TGCGCCAGCAGCCCGACTGCTGAGTACGAGCAGTACTTC; CDR3: CASSPTAEYEQYF
size: -; D: -; J: TRBJ2-1; V: TRBV28; DNA: TGTGCCAGCAGTCTAGGCCAGGGGACCATTGAGCAGTTCTTC; CDR3: CASSLGQGTIEQFF
size: -; D: -; J: TRBJ2-5; V: TRBV7-9; DNA: TGTGCCAGCAGCTTAGTCCGGGGATGGGAGACCCAGTACTTC; CDR3: CASSLVRGWETQYF
size: -; D: TRBD1; J: TRBJ2-3; V: TRBV2; DNA: TGTGCCAGCGGGGGAGACAGGGGACACACAGATACGCAGTATTTT; CDR3: CASGGDRGHTDTQYF
size: -; D: TRBD2; J: TRBJ2-5; V: TRBV27; DNA: TGTGCCAGCAGGTTCGCGGGAGAAGGGACCCAGTACTTC; CDR3: CASRFAGEGTQYF
size: -; D: TRBD2; J: TRBJ2-7; V: TRBV18; DNA: TGTGCCAGCTCACCCCGAGCTAGCGGCTCCTACGAGCAGTACTTC; CDR3: CASSPRASGSYEQYF
size: -; D: -; J: TRBJ1-3; V: TRBV6-6; DNA: TGTGCCAGCAGTTATGTCCTGGGTTCAGCTGGAAACACCATATATTTT; CDR3: CASSYVLGSAGNTIYF
size: -; D: -; J: TRBJ1-1; V: TRBV5-5; DNA: TGTGCCAGCAGCTTGGAGGTGCCGGGGAACACTGAAGCTTTCTTT; CDR3: CASSLEVPGNTEAFF
size: -; D: -; J: TRBJ1-1; V: TRBV5-6; DNA: TGTGCCAGCAGCTTGGCTTTGGGGGGCTGGACTGAAGCTTTCTTT; CDR3: CASSLALGGWTEAFF
size: -; D: -; J: TRBJ2-5; V: TRBV11-2; DNA: TGTGCCAGCAGCCCCTTCACTAGCAGGGGGGAAGAGACCCAGTACTTC; CDR3: CASSPFTSRGEETQYF
size: -; D: -; J: TRBJ1-5; V: TRBV28; DNA: TGTGCCAGCAAAGAGGCACATAGCAATCAGCCCCAGCATTTT; CDR3: CASKEAHSNQPQHF
size: -; D: -; J: TRBJ2-1; V: TRBV27; DNA: -; CDR3: CASSTTSNFGNEQFF
size: -; D: -; J: TRBJ1-1; V: TRBV27; DNA: TGTGCCAGCAGTCAGTATGGCGGCCCCAGCCCGAACACTGAAGCTTTCTTT; CDR3: CASSQYGGPSPNTEAFF
size: once; D: TRBD1; J: TRBJ1-1; V: TRBV9; DNA: TGTGCCAGCAGCACAGGGGGTGCCACTGAAGCTTTCTTT; CDR3: CASSTGGATEAFF
size: -; D: -; J: TRBJ1-1; V: TRBV19; DNA: TGTGCCAGTAGTATAGCAGCGAACACTGAAGCTTTCTTT; CDR3: CASSIAANTEAFF
size: -; D: -; J: TRBJ1-1; V: TRBV6-5; DNA: TGTGCCAGCAGGAACCGGATGGACACTGAAGCTTTCTTT; CDR3: CASRNRMDTEAFF
size: -; D: TRBD1; J: TRBJ1-5; V: TRBV7-9; DNA: TGTGCCAGCAGCCGGGGGACAGGGGGAATCAATCAGCCCCAGCATTTT; CDR3: CASSRGTGGINQPQHF
size: once; D: TRBD2; J: TRBJ2-1; V: TRBV4-1; DNA: TGCGCCAGCAGTATAACTAGCGGGGGGAGCCGGGAGCAGTTCTTC; CDR3: CASSITSGGSREQFF
size: -; D: -; J: TRBJ1-5; V: TRBV6-1; DNA: TGTGCCAGCAGTGAGAATCAGCCCCAGCATTTT; CDR3: CASSENQPQHF
size: -; D: TRBD1; J: TRBJ2-2; V: TRBV2; DNA: TGTGCCAGCAGCCTGGGACAGGGGGTGAACACCGGGGAGCTGTTTTTT; CDR3: CASSLGQGVNTGELFF
size: -; D: TRBD2; J: TRBJ2-1; V: TRBV9; DNA: TGTGCCAGCAGCGCCCTTCTAGCGGGGGCCTACAATGAGCAGTTCTTC; CDR3: CASSALLAGAYNEQFF
size: -; D: TRBD1; J: TRBJ1-2; V: TRBV4-1; DNA: TGCGCCAGCAGCCAAGGCATTCGGGACAGGGCCCATGGCTACACCTTC; CDR3: CASSQGIRDRAHGYTF
size: -; D: -; J: TRBJ2-7; V: TRBV7-9; DNA: TGTGCCAGCAGCCACCCAATGGGCACGGACGAGCAGTACTTC; CDR3: CASSHPMGTDEQYF
size: once; D: -; J: TRBJ1-2; V: TRBV18; DNA: TGTGCCAGCTCACCAGTCCGGACTTCGGGGATCTATGGCTACACCTTC; CDR3: CASSPVRTSGIYGYTF
size: -; D: -; J: TRBJ1-1; V: TRBV5-1; DNA: TGCGCCAGCAGCTTTGGGAGTGCGACGGGGACTGAAGCTTTCTTT; CDR3: CASSFGSATGTEAFF
size: -; D: -; J: TRBJ1-1; V: TRBV11-2; DNA: TGTGCCAGCAGCTTAGTTTGGGTGGGCACTGAAGCTTTCTTT; CDR3: CASSLVWVGTEAFF
size: -; D: TRBD1; J: TRBJ2-1; V: TRBV5-8; DNA: TGTGCCAGCAGCTTGGCCGGGACACAGGGGAGCGATGAGCAGTTCTTC; CDR3: CASSLAGTQGSDEQFF
size: -; D: -; J: TRBJ1-1; V: TRBV29-1; DNA: TGCAGCGTTGAAGGGCAGTTTCATGGTGGTGAAGCTTTCTTT; CDR3: CSVEGQFHGGEAFF